A selection of T cell receptor beta chains follows, all from one sample in a study of vaccination and CD4 T cells after COVID-19. Their antigen targets remain unknown. TCRdb re-called the PCR reads with MiXCR, one entry per CDR3 protein. The sample holds around 15,000 distinct CDR3 sequences; around 74% are singletons and the top ten take over 9%. Specimen: CD4+ T cells from blood, cultured in vitro, collected after SARS-CoV-2 vaccination. The receptor set was obtained from a human donor who received a COVID-19 vaccine. The CDR3 runs from the conserved cysteine through the conserved F or W. Each record gives: clone size, D gene, V gene, CDR3 length, J gene, CDR3 protein, CDR3 DNA. The D gene is left open where the match is weak. A clone size is listed for some rows: how often the clone was seen (once, few, many), or a class if it is expanded.

medium-sized	-	TRBV15	15	TRBJ1-2	CATSRDRAANYGYTF	TGTGCCACCAGCAGAGATCGGGCAGCTAACTATGGCTACACCTTC
-	-	TRBV7-9	16	TRBJ2-3	CASSFGRGLSTDTQYF	TGTGCCAGCAGCTTCGGCCGGGGGCTAAGCACAGATACGCAGTATTTT
-	-	TRBV7-2	16	TRBJ1-2	CASSATGTQTNYGYTF	TGTGCCAGCAGCGCCACCGGGACACAAACTAACTATGGCTACACCTTC
-	TRBD2	TRBV7-9	16	TRBJ2-5	CASRDPGLAGEETQYF	TGTGCCAGCAGAGACCCGGGACTAGCGGGTGAAGAGACCCAGTACTTC
once	-	TRBV20-1	15	TRBJ1-2	CSAIDLGGTNYGYTF	TGCAGTGCTATCGACCTAGGGGGTACCAATTATGGCTACACCTTC
-	-	TRBV7-8	15	TRBJ1-1	CASSLVPNEDTEAFF	TGTGCCAGCAGCTTAGTCCCCAATGAGGACACTGAAGCTTTCTTT
-	-	TRBV2	13	TRBJ1-6	CASIRGDNSPLHF	TGTGCCAGCATCAGAGGGGATAATTCACCCCTCCACTTT
-	-	TRBV20-1	12	TRBJ2-7	CSALARDYEQYF	TGCAGTGCCCTAGCGAGAGACTACGAGCAGTACTTC
-	-	TRBV6-2/TRBV6-3	15	TRBJ1-1	CASSWVGAGGTEAFF	TGTGCCAGCAGTTGGGTTGGTGCGGGCGGTACTGAAGCTTTCTTT
-	TRBD1	TRBV20-1	12	TRBJ1-2	CSAGDSGYGYTF	TGCAGTGCGGGGGACAGTGGCTATGGCTACACCTTC
-	TRBD1	TRBV2	16	TRBJ1-1	CASSDGDRGITSGAFF	TGTGCCAGCAGTGACGGGGACAGGGGGATCACTTCGGGGGCTTTCTTT
few	TRBD1	TRBV20-1	14	TRBJ2-2	CSARDRGRTGELFF	TGCAGTGCTAGAGACAGGGGGCGGACCGGGGAGCTGTTTTTT
-	-	TRBV5-1	13	TRBJ1-2	CASSLGDAYGYTF	TGCGCCAGCAGCTTGGGTGATGCCTATGGCTACACCTTC
-	TRBD1	TRBV24-1	20	TRBJ2-6	CATSDPLDRNKYSGANVLTF	TGTGCCACCAGTGATCCGCTGGACAGGAACAAATACTCTGGGGCCAACGTCCTGACTTTC
once	TRBD2	TRBV19	16	TRBJ2-1	CASSGFGGGNYNEQFF	TGTGCCAGTAGTGGTTTCGGCGGGGGGAACTACAATGAGCAGTTCTTC
-	-	TRBV30	12	TRBJ1-2	CAWGNRNYGYTF	TGTGCCTGGGGGAACCGGAACTATGGCTACACCTTC
-	TRBD2	TRBV7-2	15	TRBJ2-5	CASSSGLAGPRAQYF	TGTGCCAGCAGCTCGGGACTAGCGGGGCCCAGGGCCCAGTACTTC
-	-	TRBV30	11	TRBJ1-1	CAWSVQSRAFF	TGTGCCTGGAGTGTACAGAGTAGAGCTTTCTTT
-	-	TRBV20-1	14	TRBJ1-1	CSARDGQGNTEAFF	TGCAGTGCTAGAGATGGCCAGGGGAACACTGAAGCTTTCTTT
-	TRBD1	TRBV7-9	13	TRBJ1-2	CATPDRVNYGYTF	TGTGCCACCCCAGACAGGGTAAACTATGGCTACACCTTC
-	-	TRBV4-2	17	TRBJ1-3	CASSQETRGISGNTIYF	TGTGCCAGCAGCCAAGAGACAAGGGGAATCTCTGGAAACACCATATATTTT
-	-	TRBV24-1	14	TRBJ2-5	CATSEAGSWETQYF	TGTGCCACCAGTGAGGCAGGCAGTTGGGAGACCCAGTACTTC
-	TRBD2	TRBV28	16	TRBJ2-5	CASSAPGTSGGETQYF	TGTGCCAGCAGTGCCCCAGGCACTAGCGGGGGAGAGACCCAGTACTTC